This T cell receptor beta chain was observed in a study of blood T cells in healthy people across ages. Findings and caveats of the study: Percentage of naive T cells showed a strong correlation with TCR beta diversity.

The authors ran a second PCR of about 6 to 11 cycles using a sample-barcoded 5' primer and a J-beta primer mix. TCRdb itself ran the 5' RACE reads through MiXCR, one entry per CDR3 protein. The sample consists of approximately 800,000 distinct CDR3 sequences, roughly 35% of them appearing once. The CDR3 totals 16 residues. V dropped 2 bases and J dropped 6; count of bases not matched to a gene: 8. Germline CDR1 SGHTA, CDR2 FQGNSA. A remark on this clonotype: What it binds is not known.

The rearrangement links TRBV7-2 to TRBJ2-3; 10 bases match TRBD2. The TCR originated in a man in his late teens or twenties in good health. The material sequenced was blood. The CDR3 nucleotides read TGTGCCAGCAGCTTACAGAGCGGGAGGGCCACGGATACGCAGTATTTT. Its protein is CASSLQSGRATDTQYF.